This paragraph reports one TCR beta chain. This specimen comes from a study of sequential checkpoint blockade in melanoma. Treatment defined: randomized to nivolumab then ipilimumab (arm A) or the reverse (arm B). Patients had received no earlier DNA-damaging chemotherapy. Sorted cells were live CD3+CD8+, lacking CD19 and CD56, from PBMCs. Repertoires were generated with immunoSEQ multiplex PCR, while TCRdb's copy carries only in-frame clones and drops some. The top ten hold approximately 10% of the sample, which has about 24,000 clones, roughly 82% seen once. This CDR3 is 16 amino acids long. V was pared by 3 bases and J by 2 bases, with 16 bases between. Per the germline V gene, CDR1 is SGHVS and CDR2 is FQNEAQ.

The chain has TRBV7-8 and TRBJ1-2; D gene ambiguous. The sequences come from CD8+ T cells sorted from blood (inferred from file names), collected from a patient given nivolumab and ipilimumab in sequence. The clonotype comes from a human donor with melanoma. Written as DNA, the CDR3 is TGTGCCAGCAGCTTTCTGACTGGCGGCTCCAACTATGGCTACACCTTC. Its translation: CASSFLTGGSNYGYTF.